This TCR beta chain originates from a study of regulatory and conventional T cells in breast cancer (dated by TCRdb to between 2014 and 2017). To prepare the library, PCR was applied. The reads were generated on an Illumina MiSeq. The raw public data were reprocessed by TCRdb itself: fastp quality trimming at Q25, MiXCR clonotype calling, in-frame beta chains only. Identical CDR3 protein sequences are pooled into one entry, listed with their most common genes and DNA. For this sample the table gives about 9,600 distinct CDR3 sequences, of which about 35% were detected only once. Around 5.7% of the sample comes from the top ten. Regarding this clonotype: Its antigen is still unknown. Per-base qualities were not stored, and no clone one base away is much larger.

The CDR3 has 14 amino acids, counting the end cysteine and phenylalanine. CDR3 DNA is the only sequence kept; it has 42 bases, read in frame from the first base. Sequences SNHLY (CDR1) and FYNNEI (CDR2) are obtained from the germline V gene. The trim is 6 bases for V and 1 base for J, with a gap of 12 bases between the germline ends. This receptor was obtained from a male donor in good health. This chain is built from TRBV2 and TRBJ1-1; TRBD1 is a possible D gene, resting on 6 matching bases. Sequences were obtained from conventional T cells from blood. The CDR3 protein sequence reads: CASRRDKGNTEAFF. The sequenced DNA is TGTGCCAGCAGACGGGACAAGGGGAACACTGAAGCTTTCTTT.